Listed here is a single TCR beta chain. The data are from a study of control samples from healthy donors and cancer patients. Between the trimmed V and J ends, which lost 4 bases and 7 bases, there was a span of 17 bases. Germline V gene lookup returns CDR1 LGHDT and CDR2 YNNKEL (reference sequence). The CDR3 runs to 15 residues. Some clones are missing from TCRdb's copy, which holds only in-frame ones; the method was immunoSEQ multiplex PCR. The data contain about 150,000 clones, nearly 95% of them singletons. The sequence derives from a man aged 45 to 65 in good health. The rearrangement links TRBV3-1 (or the pseudogene TRBV3-2) to TRBJ2-1; D unclear. Sequenced sample: blood. CDR3 amino acids: CASSRKIGVGNEQFF. DNA for the CDR3: TGTGCCAGCAGCCGCAAGATTGGGGTAGGGAATGAGCAGTTCTTC.